In this sample, the clone carrying this TCR beta chain turned up a few times. These data are taken from a study of beta chain features in type 1 diabetes. Sequencing targeted expressed TCRB transcripts, as all isolated RNA had been reverse transcribed. Sequencing used immunoSEQ multiplex PCR; TCRdb keeps in-frame clones, though not all of them. The sample lists approximately 170,000 clones, approximately 9.1% seen once, with over 2% in the top ten. From germline, CDR1 is MNHNY and CDR2 SVGAGI (reference sequence). V was cut by 3 bases and J by 3 bases, with 14 bases left in between. The CDR3 consists of 15 residues.

The chain links TRBV6-6 to TRBJ2-5, with D tentatively TRBD1 (6 bases). The sequence came from a woman aged 18-29 years in good health. Material: central memory CD4+ T cells from blood. For the CDR3, the DNA is TGTGCCAGCAGTTATCGTGGGGGCAGCGAAGAGACCCAGTACTTC. This translates into CASSYRGGSEETQYF.